The 10 T cell receptor beta chains below come from one sample, sequenced in a study of blood T cells in healthy people across ages. Next came a second PCR, run for about 7 to 12 cycles, which used a sample-barcoded 5' primer along with a J-beta primer mix. TCRdb called the 5' RACE reads again in MiXCR, with one record for every CDR3 protein. The sample yields 850,000 to 1,000,000 distinct CDR3 sequences, roughly 48% seen once. Sequenced material: blood. The receptor source for this set is a young man in good health.

This chain uses TRBV27 with TRBJ2-7; no definite D call. CDR1 is MNHEY and CDR2 is SMNVEV in the germline V gene (reference sequence). The CDR3 sequence is 14 residues long. V was pared by 3 bases and J by 4 bases, with 13 bases between. The DNA of the CDR3 is TGTGCCAGCAGTTTGACCGGGCATATTTACGAGCAGTACTTC. Its protein is CASSLTGHIYEQYF.

The V gene is TRBV6-1, the J gene TRBJ1-5; 7 bases match TRBD1. CDR3 length equals 15 residues. With 9 bases clipped from V and 3 bases from J, the junction kept 11 bases outside the gene matches. The germline V gene encodes CDR1 MNHNS and CDR2 SASEGT. In nucleotides, the CDR3 is TGTGCCAGTTCGGGTGGGACAGCACTCAATCAGCCCCAGCATTTT. This codes for CASSGGTALNQPQHF.

The chain joins TRBV4-1 to TRBJ1-2; unclear D gene. CDR1 is MGHRA and CDR2 is YSYEKL in the germline V gene. This CDR3 comprises 18 residues. Trimming pared 1 base from V and 4 bases from J, leaving 22 bases between. CDR3 residues: CASSQGPPTRANTYGYTF. As DNA, the CDR3 is TGCGCCAGCAGCCAAGGGCCCCCTACAAGGGCAAATACCTATGGCTACACCTTC.

V usage is TRBV20-1 and J usage is TRBJ2-4; 7 bases fit TRBD2. V shed 5 bases and J 13 bases; nucleotides not matched to a gene: 17. Germline CDR1 DFQATT, CDR2 SNEGSKA (reference sequence). This CDR3 contains 14 residues. The CDR3 loop reads CSALADTSYNEQYF. The CDR3 coding sequence is TGCAGTGCTCTAGCGGATACCTCCTACAATGAGCAGTACTTC.

With respect to this clonotype: Germline and junction disagree at one end, which may indicate a read error. The chain employs TRBV4-1 and TRBJ2-1; 13 positions match TRBD2. Germline V CDR1 and CDR2: MGHRA, YSYEKL. The CDR3 covers 17 residues. In nucleotides, the CDR3 is TGCGCCGGCAGCCAAGGGCTAGGGACTAGCGGGGCTAATGAGCAGTTCTTC. It specifies CAGSQGLGTSGANEQFF.

The chain uses TRBV24-1 and TRBJ2-1; D gene ambiguous. Germline V gene sequence: CDR1 KGHDR, CDR2 SFDVKD. V lost 5 bases, J lost 8 bases, and 9 bases lay in between. The CDR3 is made up of 12 amino acids. CDR3: CATSGAKDEQFF. As DNA, the CDR3 is TGTGCCACCAGTGGGGCCAAGGATGAGCAGTTCTTC.

This clonotype was picked up a small number of times. The chain is built from TRBV29-1 and TRBJ2-7, with TRBD2 as a possible D gene (6 bases). The CDR3 length is 14 residues. Germline CDR1 SQVTM, CDR2 ANQGSEA. Trimming removed 4 bases from V and 1 base from J, with 14 bases in between. In DNA form, the CDR3 reads TGCAGCGTTGCGGAGGGGAGGATTTCCTACGAGCAGTACTTC. Its translation: CSVAEGRISYEQYF.

J is TRBJ1-5 and V is TRBV4-2; no clear D. CDR1 and CDR2 (germline): LGHNA, YNFKEQ. The CDR3 spans 15 residues. V lost 0 bases and J lost 4, with 10 bases in between. The CDR3 nucleotides read TGTGCCAGCAGCCAAGACTTGGAGACGAATCAGCCCCAGCATTTT. This translates into CASSQDLETNQPQHF.

The CDR3: CSAQTGTDYGYTF. CDR3 bases: TGCAGTGCGCAAACTGGGACCGATTATGGCTACACCTTC. The chain has TRBV20-1 and TRBJ1-2; possible D gene TRBD1, 5 bases. Germline CDR1 and CDR2: DFQATT and SNEGSKA (reference sequence). The CDR3 is 13 residues long. V gave up 6 bases and J gave up 5 bases, with 16 bases separating them.

The sample holds a few counts of this clonotype. V and J are TRBV20-1 and TRBJ2-6; D gene uncertain. V was pared by 5 bases and J by 0 bases, with 8 bases between. CDR1 is DFQATT, CDR2 SNEGSKA, per germline (reference sequence). The CDR3 has 14 amino acids. The CDR3 DNA sequence: TGCAGTGCTCCGACCCACTCTGGGGCCAACGTCCTGACTTTC. It translates to CSAPTHSGANVLTF.